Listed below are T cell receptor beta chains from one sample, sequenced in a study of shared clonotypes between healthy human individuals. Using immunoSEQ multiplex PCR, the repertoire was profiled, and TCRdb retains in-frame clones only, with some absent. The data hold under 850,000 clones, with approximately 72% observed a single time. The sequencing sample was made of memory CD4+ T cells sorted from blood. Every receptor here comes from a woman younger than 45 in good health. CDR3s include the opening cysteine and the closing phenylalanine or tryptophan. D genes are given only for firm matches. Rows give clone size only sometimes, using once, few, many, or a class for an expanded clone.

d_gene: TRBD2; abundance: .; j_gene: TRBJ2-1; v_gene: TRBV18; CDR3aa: CASSPETSGRSYNEQFF; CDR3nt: TGTGCCAGCTCACCGGAAACTAGCGGGAGATCCTACAATGAGCAGTTCTTC
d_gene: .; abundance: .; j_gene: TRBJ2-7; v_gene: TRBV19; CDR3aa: CASGPGRTITYEQYF; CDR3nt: TGTGCCAGTGGGCCGGGACGTACTATAACCTACGAGCAGTACTTC
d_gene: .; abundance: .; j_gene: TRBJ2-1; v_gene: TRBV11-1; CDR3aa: CASSIPAPGLINEQFF; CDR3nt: TGTGCCAGCAGCATACCAGCACCGGGACTGATAAATGAGCAGTTCTTC
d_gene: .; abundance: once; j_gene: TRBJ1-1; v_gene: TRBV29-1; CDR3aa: CSVVGGNTEAFF; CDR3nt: TGCAGCGTTGTAGGTGGGAACACTGAAGCTTTCTTT
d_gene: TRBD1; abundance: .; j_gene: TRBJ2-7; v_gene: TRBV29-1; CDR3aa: CSVAGQINYEQYF; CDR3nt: TGCAGCGTTGCGGGACAGATTAACTACGAGCAGTACTTC
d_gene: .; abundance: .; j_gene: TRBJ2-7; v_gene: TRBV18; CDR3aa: CASSPGVGYEQYF; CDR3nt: TGTGCCAGCTCACCAGGGGTGGGCTACGAGCAGTACTTC
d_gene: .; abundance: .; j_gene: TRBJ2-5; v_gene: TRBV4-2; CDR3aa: CASSQVDQETQYF; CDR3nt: TGTGCCAGCAGCCAAGTAGATCAAGAGACCCAGTACTTC
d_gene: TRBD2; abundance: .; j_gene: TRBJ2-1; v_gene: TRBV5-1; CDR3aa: CASSLGTEIAGGQFF; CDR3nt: TGCGCCAGCAGCTTGGGGACGGAGATTGCGGGAGGGCAGTTCTTC
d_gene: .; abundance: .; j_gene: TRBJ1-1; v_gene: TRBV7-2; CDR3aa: CASSLLGGEAFF; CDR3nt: TGTGCCAGCAGCTTACTCGGCGGCGAAGCTTTCTTT
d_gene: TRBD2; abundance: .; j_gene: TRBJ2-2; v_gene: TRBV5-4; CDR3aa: CASSLAAGGRTGELFF; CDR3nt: TGTGCCAGCAGCTTGGCGGCGGGAGGGCGCACCGGGGAGCTGTTTTTT
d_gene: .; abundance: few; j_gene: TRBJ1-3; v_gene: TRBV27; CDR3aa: CASRPPGLGGTIYF; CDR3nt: TGTGCCAGCAGACCTCCCGGACTGGGGGGAACCATATATTTT
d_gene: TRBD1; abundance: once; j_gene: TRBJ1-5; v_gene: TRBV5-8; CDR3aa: CASSLDREGAPQHF; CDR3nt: TGTGCCAGCAGCTTAGACAGGGAGGGAGCGCCCCAGCATTTT
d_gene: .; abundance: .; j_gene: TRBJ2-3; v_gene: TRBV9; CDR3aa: CASSERQVGADTQYF; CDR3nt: TGTGCCAGCAGCGAACGCCAGGTCGGGGCAGATACGCAGTATTTT
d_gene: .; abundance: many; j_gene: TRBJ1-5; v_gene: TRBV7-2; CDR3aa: CASSLVDGGSQHF; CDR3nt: TGTGCCAGCAGCTTAGTAGACGGTGGTTCCCAGCATTTT
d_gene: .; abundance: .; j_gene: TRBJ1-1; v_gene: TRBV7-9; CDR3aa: CASSQRAEAFF; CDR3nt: TGTGCCAGCAGCCAGAGGGCTGAAGCTTTCTTT
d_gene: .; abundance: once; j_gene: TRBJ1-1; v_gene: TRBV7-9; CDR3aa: CASSLARWDGEAFF; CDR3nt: TGTGCCAGCAGCTTAGCGAGGTGGGACGGTGAAGCTTTCTTT
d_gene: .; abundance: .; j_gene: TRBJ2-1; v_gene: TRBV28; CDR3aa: CASSVSYGGLYNEQFF; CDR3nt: TGTGCCAGCAGTGTTTCATACGGGGGACTGTACAATGAGCAGTTCTTC
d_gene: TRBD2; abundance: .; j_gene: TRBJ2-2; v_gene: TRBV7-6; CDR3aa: CASSLAGLAGTGELFF; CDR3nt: TGTGCCAGCAGCTTAGCCGGACTAGCGGGCACCGGGGAGCTGTTTTTT
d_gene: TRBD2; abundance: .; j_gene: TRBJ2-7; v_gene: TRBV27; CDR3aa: CASSILAGGPEEQYF; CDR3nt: TGTGCCAGCAGTATCTTAGCGGGAGGGCCGGAAGAGCAGTACTTC
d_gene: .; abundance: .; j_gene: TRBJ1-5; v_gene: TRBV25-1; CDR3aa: CASSEGLQPQHF; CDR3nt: TGTGCCAGCAGCGAAGGACTTCAGCCCCAGCATTTT
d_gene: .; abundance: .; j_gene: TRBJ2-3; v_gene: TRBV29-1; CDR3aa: CSVDSGTDTQYF; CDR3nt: TGCAGCGTTGATTCTGGGACAGATACGCAGTATTTT
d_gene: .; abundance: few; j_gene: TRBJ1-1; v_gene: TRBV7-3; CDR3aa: CASSPNAGYAEAFF; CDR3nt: TGTGCCAGCAGCCCCAACGCGGGGTACGCTGAAGCTTTCTTT
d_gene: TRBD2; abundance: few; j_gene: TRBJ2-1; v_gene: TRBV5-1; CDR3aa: CASSNTSGRAFYNEQFF; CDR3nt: TGCGCCAGCAGCAATACTAGCGGGAGGGCCTTCTACAATGAGCAGTTCTTC
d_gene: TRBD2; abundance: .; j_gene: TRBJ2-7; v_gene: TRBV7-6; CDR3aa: CASSLAPPGLAGQGAYEQYF; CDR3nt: TGTGCCAGCAGCTTAGCTCCCCCGGGACTAGCGGGTCAAGGAGCCTACGAGCAGTACTTC
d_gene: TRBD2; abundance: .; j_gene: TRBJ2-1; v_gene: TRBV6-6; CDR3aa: CASRPSGRAYNEQFF; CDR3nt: TGTGCCAGCAGACCCAGCGGGAGGGCCTACAATGAGCAGTTCTTC
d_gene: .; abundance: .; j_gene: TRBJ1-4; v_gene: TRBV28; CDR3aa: CASSFGSLNEKLFF; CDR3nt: TGTGCCAGCAGTTTCGGCAGCCTAAATGAAAAACTGTTTTTT
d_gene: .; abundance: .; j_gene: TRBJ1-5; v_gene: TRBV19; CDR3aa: CASTAGLWKPQHF; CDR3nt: TGTGCCAGTACGGCGGGTCTATGGAAGCCCCAGCATTTT
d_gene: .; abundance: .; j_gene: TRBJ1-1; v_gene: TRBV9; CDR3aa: CASSVEGDLNTEAFF; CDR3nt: TGTGCCAGCAGCGTAGAAGGGGACCTAAACACTGAAGCTTTCTTT
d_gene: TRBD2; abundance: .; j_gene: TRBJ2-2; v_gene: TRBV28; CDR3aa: CASRGGRTGELFF; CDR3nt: TGTGCCAGCCGCGGGGGACGTACCGGGGAGCTGTTTTTT
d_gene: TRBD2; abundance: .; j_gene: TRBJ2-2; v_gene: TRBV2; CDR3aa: CASRTLASTGELFF; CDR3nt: TGTGCCAGCAGGACACTAGCGAGCACCGGGGAGCTGTTTTTT
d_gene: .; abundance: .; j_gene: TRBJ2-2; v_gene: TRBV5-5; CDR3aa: CASSLSSGIGGGELFF; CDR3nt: TGTGCCAGCAGCTTGTCCTCTGGGATTGGGGGTGGGGAGCTGTTTTTT
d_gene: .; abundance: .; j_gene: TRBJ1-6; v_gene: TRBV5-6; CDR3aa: CASSLGSAESPLHF; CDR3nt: TGTGCCAGCAGCTTGGGGTCTGCGGAATCACCCCTCCACTTT
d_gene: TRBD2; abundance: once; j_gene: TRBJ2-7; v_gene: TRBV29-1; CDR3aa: CSVGETGTSIIGGYEQYF; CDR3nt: TGCAGCGTTGGGGAAACCGGGACTAGTATAATTGGCGGCTACGAGCAGTACTTC
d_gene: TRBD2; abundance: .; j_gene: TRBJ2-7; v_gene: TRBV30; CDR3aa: CAWNSGRGLYEQYF; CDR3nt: TGTGCCTGGAATAGCGGGAGAGGGTTGTACGAGCAGTACTTC
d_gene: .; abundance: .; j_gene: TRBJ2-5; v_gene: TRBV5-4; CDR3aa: CASSLGGFQETQYF; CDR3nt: TGTGCCAGCAGCTTGGGTGGCTTCCAAGAGACCCAGTACTTC
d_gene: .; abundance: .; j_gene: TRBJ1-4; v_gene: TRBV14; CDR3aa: CASPGAGACEKLFF; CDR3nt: TGTGCCAGCCCTGGGGCAGGGGCCTGTGAAAAACTGTTTTTT
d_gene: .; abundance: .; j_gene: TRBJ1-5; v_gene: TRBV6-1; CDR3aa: CASRPIPLSNQPQHF; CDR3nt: TGTGCCAGCAGGCCGATACCGCTTAGCAATCAGCCCCAGCATTTT
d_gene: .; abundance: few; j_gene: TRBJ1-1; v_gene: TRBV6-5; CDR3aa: CASSYSGWTEAFF; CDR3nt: TGTGCCAGCAGTTACTCCGGTTGGACTGAAGCTTTCTTT
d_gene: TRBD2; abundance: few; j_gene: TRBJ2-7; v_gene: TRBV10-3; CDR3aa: CAISEPGGASYEQYF; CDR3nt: TGTGCCATCAGTGAGCCGGGAGGCGCATCCTACGAGCAGTACTTC
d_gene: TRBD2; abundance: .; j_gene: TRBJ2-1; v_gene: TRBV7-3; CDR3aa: CASSRVAGREPSGNEQFF; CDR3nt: TGTGCCAGCAGCCGCGTCGCAGGGCGGGAGCCTTCTGGCAATGAGCAGTTCTTC
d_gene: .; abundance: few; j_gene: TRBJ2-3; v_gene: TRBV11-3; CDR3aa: CASSGDADQATDTQYF; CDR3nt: TGTGCCAGCAGCGGGGACGCAGACCAAGCGACAGATACGCAGTATTTT
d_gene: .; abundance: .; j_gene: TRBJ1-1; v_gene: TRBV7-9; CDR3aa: CASSLISPDSLNTEAFF; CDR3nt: TGTGCCAGCAGCTTAATTTCGCCGGACAGCCTGAACACTGAAGCTTTCTTT
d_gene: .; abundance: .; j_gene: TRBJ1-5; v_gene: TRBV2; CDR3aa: CASSEPGAGSNQPQHF; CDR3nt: TGTGCCAGCAGTGAGCCAGGGGCTGGTAGCAATCAGCCCCAGCATTTT
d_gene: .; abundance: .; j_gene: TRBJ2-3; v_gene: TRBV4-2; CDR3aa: CASSLRDLGDTQYF; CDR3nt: TGTGCCAGCAGCCTACGGGACCTGGGAGATACGCAGTATTTT
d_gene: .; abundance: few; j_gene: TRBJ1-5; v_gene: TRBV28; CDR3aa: CASSFGAANQPQHF; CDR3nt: TGTGCCAGCAGTTTCGGGGCCGCGAATCAGCCCCAGCATTTT
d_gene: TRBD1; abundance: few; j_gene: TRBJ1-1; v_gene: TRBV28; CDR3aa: CATADREAFF; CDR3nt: TGTGCCACTGCGGACAGGGAAGCTTTCTTT
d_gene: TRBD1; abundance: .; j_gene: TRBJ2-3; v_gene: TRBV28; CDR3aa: CASSLGQSTDTQYF; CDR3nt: TGTGCCAGCAGTTTGGGACAGAGCACAGATACGCAGTATTTT
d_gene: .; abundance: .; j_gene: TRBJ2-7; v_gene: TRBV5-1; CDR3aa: CASSLVSGGRIYEQYF; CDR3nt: TGCGCCAGCAGCTTGGTTTCCGGGGGCAGAATCTACGAGCAGTACTTC
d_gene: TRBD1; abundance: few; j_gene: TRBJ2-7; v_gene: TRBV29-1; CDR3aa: CSVSQGATYEQYF; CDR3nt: TGCAGCGTCTCACAGGGGGCCACCTACGAGCAGTACTTC
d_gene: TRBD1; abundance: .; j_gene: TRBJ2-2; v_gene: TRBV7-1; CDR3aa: CASISTGTGHTGELFF; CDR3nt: TGTGCCAGCATCTCGACCGGGACAGGGCACACCGGGGAGCTGTTTTTT